The entry below gives a single T cell receptor beta chain sequence along with its context. Its antigen is as yet unknown. The data are from a study of cytomegalovirus exposure and HLA in healthy donors. The V end was cut by 0 bases, the J end by 8 bases, with 13 bases between. CDR1 is LGHNA and CDR2 is YSLEER in the germline V gene. CDR3 length equals 14 residues. Study observations and caveats: According to reports, the classifier identified cytomegalovirus status with high specificity and sensitivity.

Measured with immunoSEQ multiplex PCR; TCRdb has only the in-frame clones, and not every one. This sample has some 150,000 clones; 70% to 90% occur once, and the top ten carry 2.5% to 3%. J is TRBJ1-2 and V is TRBV4-3, with a weak D call TRBD1 (5 bases). The sequencing input was PBMCs. This TCR derives from a young man in good health and CMV-seronegative. The CDR3 coding sequence is TGCGCCAGCAGCCAAGAGGGGCAGGTGGGCGGCTACACCTTC. Protein: CASSQEGQVGGYTF.